Shown below are 14 T cell receptor beta chains from a single sample sequenced in a study of blood T cell repertoires in COVID-19. The method was immunoSEQ multiplex PCR; TCRdb's version includes in-frame clones alone and lacks a portion of them. The sample carries 230,000 or so clones, about four fifths recorded once. Material for sequencing was peripheral blood. Receptors were obtained from a man in his fifties or sixties with active or convalescent COVID-19.

The V gene is TRBV29-1, the J gene TRBJ1-1; D possibly corresponds to TRBD1 (5 bases). Trimming took off 3 bases at V and 4 bases at J, with 12 bases between the two ends. Per the germline V gene, CDR1 is SQVTM and CDR2 is ANQGSEA. CDR3 length: 13 amino acids. This CDR3 reads CSVEGRAGTEAFF. CDR3 nucleotide sequence: TGCAGCGTTGAGGGCAGGGCAGGCACTGAAGCTTTCTTT.

This clone was seen just once. This chain connects TRBV19 to TRBJ2-3; the match to TRBD1 covers 7 bases. The length of the CDR3 is 14 residues. Germline V gene data show CDR1 as LNHDA and CDR2 as SQIVND (reference sequence). The trim removed 10 bases at V and 0 bases at J, leaving 7 bases unmatched. The CDR3, as DNA: TGTGCCACCCTGGGACAGTCGAGCACAGATACGCAGTATTTT. Amino acid sequence: CATLGQSSTDTQYF.

This clone was recorded only once. This chain links TRBV2 with TRBJ1-1; a weak D match, TRBD1 (6 bases). The CDR3 is made up of 14 amino acids. The V gene's germline CDR1 is SNHLY and CDR2 FYNNEI. V lost 6 bases, J lost 4 bases, and 15 bases lay in between. The CDR3 sequence is CASSQQGASTEAFF. The CDR3 nucleotides read TGTGCCAGCAGCCAACAGGGTGCGAGCACTGAAGCTTTCTTT.

The rearrangement uses TRBV7-9 and TRBJ2-7; maybe TRBD1 (6 bases). Germline assignment: CDR1 SEHNR and CDR2 FQNEAQ (reference sequence). Trimming removed 3 bases from V and 5 bases from J, with 20 bases in between. The CDR3 totals 16 residues. The CDR3 DNA is TGTGCCAGCAGCTTTTCGATCACAGGGCTGGGTAACGAGCAGTACTTC. Its protein product is CASSFSITGLGNEQYF.

This chain joins TRBV20-1 and TRBJ2-3; no firm D call. CDR1 and CDR2 (germline): DFQATT, SNEGSKA (reference sequence). This CDR3 is built from 14 residues. V lost 3 bases and J lost 7, with 17 bases in between. For the CDR3, the DNA is TGCAGTGCTAGTTATACCGGCAGCAGGTATACGCAGTATTTT. Translation: CSASYTGSRYTQYF.

The rearrangement links TRBV19 to TRBJ2-2; D gene unclear. The CDR3 extends over 14 amino acids. V dropped 1 base and J dropped 2 bases, with 5 bases sitting between them. Germline V gene lookup returns CDR1 LNHDA and CDR2 SQIVND (reference sequence). The CDR3 bases are TGTGCCAGTAGTATAGGGCCCAACACCGGGGAGCTGTTTTTT. Translated, it gives CASSIGPNTGELFF.

The chain has TRBV19 and TRBJ2-7, with a tentative D call TRBD2 (6 bases). The germline V gene encodes CDR1 LNHDA and CDR2 SQIVND (reference sequence). The CDR3 contains 16 residues. V lost 3 bases and J lost 3, with 18 bases in between. CDR3 bases: TGTGCCAGTAGTATGGGACTCGGACTGAACGACTACGAGCAGTACTTC. As protein: CASSMGLGLNDYEQYF.

The V call is TRBV11-2, the J call TRBJ2-5; 7 positions agree with TRBD2. The length of the CDR3 is 16 residues. The junction had 13 bases not matched to a gene; V was cut back by 3 bases and J by 6 bases. The germline V gene encodes CDR1 SGHAT and CDR2 FQNNGV. CDR3 amino acids: CASSFTRGGPHKTQYF. The CDR3, as DNA: TGTGCCAGCAGCTTCACCCGCGGGGGACCTCATAAGACCCAGTACTTC.

This clone occurred a few times. The genes are TRBV5-1 and TRBJ1-1, with D perhaps TRBD1 (6 bases). There are 15 residues in the CDR3. V gave up 4 bases and J gave up 0 bases, with 13 bases separating them. CDR1 is SGHRS and CDR2 is YFSETQ in the germline V gene. CDR3: CASSRIGQLNTEAFF. CDR3 nucleotides: TGCGCCAGCAGCCGAATAGGACAGCTGAACACTGAAGCTTTCTTT.

For this clone: The junction departs from germline at one end; a sequencing error may be responsible. Other DNA sequences from this sample encode an identical CDR3 as well. The chain joins TRBV27 to TRBJ2-1, with 9 bases identical to TRBD2. The germline V gene has CDR1 MNHEY and CDR2 SMNVEV (reference sequence). CDR3 length equals 16 residues. The CDR3 spells CASSLSRSGGYNEQFF. In nucleotides, the CDR3 is TGTGCCAGCAGTTTAAGTCGTAGCGGGGGTTACAATGAGCAATTCTTC.

This clone was counted once. This chain uses TRBV19 with TRBJ1-1, with 7 bases matching TRBD1. Germline values: CDR1 LNHDA, CDR2 SQIVND (reference sequence). This CDR3 spans 18 amino acids. V gave up 0 bases and J gave up 0 bases; unmatched junction bases: 10. The DNA for the CDR3 is TGTGCCAGTAGTATAGACGGCGCAGGGGGGCGAATGAACACTGAAGCTTTCTTT. Encoded protein: CASSIDGAGGRMNTEAFF.

V gene TRBV6-5 combines with J gene TRBJ2-4; 8 nucleotides align to TRBD1. Trimming took 5 bases from V and 7 from J; bases not matched to a gene: 7. Germline V gives CDR1 MNHEY, CDR2 SVGAGI. This CDR3 is built from 14 residues. The CDR3: CASSPRQGSNIQYF. The CDR3 DNA reads as TGTGCCAGCAGTCCAAGACAGGGGTCCAACATTCAGTACTTC.

This chain connects TRBV7-9 to TRBJ1-2; D remains ambiguous. The CDR3 spans 14 residues. The germline CDR1 and CDR2 sequences are SEHNR and FQNEAQ (reference sequence). Trimming removed 5 bases at V and 3 bases at J, with 13 bases between. The CDR3 sequence: CASSETKRDYGYTF. The CDR3 DNA is TGTGCCAGCAGCGAGACTAAAAGGGACTATGGCTACACCTTC.

V gene TRBV5-5 combines with J gene TRBJ1-3; 8 bases agree with TRBD1. The germline gives CDR1 SGHKS, CDR2 YYEKEE (reference sequence). J was trimmed by 1 base and V by 4 bases; bases with no gene match: 10. This CDR3 contains 17 residues. CDR3 bases: TGTGCCAGCAGCCCTTTGGGGACAGGTCGTTCTGGAAACACCATATATTTT. Amino acids: CASSPLGTGRSGNTIYF.